The text below deals with one TCR beta chain. Its antigen has not been determined. Base qualities were left out, and no much larger clone turns up one base away. These data belong to a study of Ad26.COV2.S vaccination and SARS-CoV-2 variants (TCRdb year 2021). General notes on the study: Donors in the vaccine arm were drawn from COV1001, a multicentre, randomized, double-blind, placebo-controlled phase I-IIa trial testing Ad26.COV2.S in healthy adults. Trial participants were randomized into five groups of five, in which low-dose or high-dose Ad26.COV2.S was given once or twice, or placebo was given on both occasions. Ad26.COV2.S was given intramuscularly at 5x10^10 or 1x10^11 viral particles, as a single shot or as two shots 56 days apart. The TCR-sequenced set comprised roughly 30 samples: some 20 Ad26.COV2.S vaccine recipients, 5 placebo recipients and 8 SARS-CoV-2 convalescent individuals. Investigators did not know the trial group allocation while performing experiments and assessing outcomes. TCRbeta repertoire sequencing served as the tool for gauging how specific and how broad the SARS-CoV-2-reactive T cell receptors were following Ad26.COV2.S vaccination. The research as a whole found: Vaccine and placebo recipients had similar non-spike TCR breadth, a finding consistent with the vaccine containing only spike. Substantial breadth of spike-specific CD8+ and CD4+ T cell responses was reported after vaccination. The study was not powered to compare responses between vaccine doses or regimens. The authors noted that total T cell responses may have been underestimated by the TCR breadth and depth analyses. Higher spike-specific TCR breadth was observed in Ad26.COV2.S recipients than in placebo recipients (P = 0.0014).

The immunoSEQ Assay was the method used to sequence TCRbeta CDR3 regions. After extraction, genomic DNA underwent amplification by bias-controlled multiplex PCR, followed by high-throughput sequencing. The original methods were these. To quantify the absolute abundance of every unique TCRbeta CDR3 region, sequences were collapsed and filtered. T cell fraction was estimated by normalizing TCRbeta template counts to usable DNA, which was measured by amplifying reference genes present in all nucleated cells. Repertoire TCRs were annotated as SARS-CoV-2-specific by exact matching of V gene, CDR3 amino acid sequence and J gene to a known reactive TCR set. The reference SARS-CoV-2 TCR set came from MIRA and was filtered for enrichment in COVID-19-positive ImmuneCODE repertoires, removing public or cross-reactive TCRs. Using the MIRA antigens, annotated TCRs were further analysed by specific ORF or by position within an ORF. Depth was the summed frequency of annotated unique rearrangements, while breadth was defined as annotated unique rearrangements over total unique productive rearrangements. Two-sided Wilcoxon rank-sum tests were applied when comparing TCR breadth between groups. TCRdb carries this immuneACCESS record with in-frame sequences only. Its versions omit some clonotypes, under half of them owing to an unresolved V gene in the studies checked, with the rest unexplained. V and J calls and clone size are as listed in that table; D and trimming were resolved from the DNA. This sample gives about 400,000 clones in total; 89% of them show up just once. The top ten clonotypes cover about 2% of the sample.

The CDR3 covers 15 residues, taking in both the cysteine and the phenylalanine. The sequence is cut down to CDR3 DNA, 45 bases in frame from base 1. Looking up the germline V gene (reference sequence) yields CDR1 MNHEY and CDR2 SMNVEV. V is reduced by 3 bases and J by 2 bases, leaving a spacing of 14 bases between them. In the paper's terms, the treatment or condition label means: roughly 18 received Ad26.COV2.S at low or high dose, single or two shots; 5 received placebo; per-sample allocation not given. Repertoires of vaccine and placebo recipients were sequenced from samples taken on day 63 after the first injection. Between 29 July and 7 August 2020, Cohort 1b enrolled about two dozen adults aged 18-55 years at one site in Boston, USA. Ad26.COV2.S consisted of a replication-incompetent adenovirus type 26 vector by which a prefusion-stabilized SARS-CoV-2 spike protein from the original Wuhan strain was expressed.

The specimen comprised peripheral blood, sampled in a trial of Ad26.COV2.S vaccine versus placebo. The chain is made from TRBV27 and TRBJ2-7, and the D gene may be TRBD2, 5 bases matching. The source of this sequence is a person between 18 and 60 years old who received the Ad26.COV2.S COVID-19 vaccine or a placebo. DNA sequence: TGTGCCAGCAGTTTCCGACTAACCTGGCCCTACGAGCAGTACTTC. Its product reads: CASSFRLTWPYEQYF.